A selection of T cell receptor beta chains follows, all from one sample in a study of T cell responses to AZD1222 COVID-19 vaccine. Some clones are missing from TCRdb's copy, which holds only in-frame ones; the method was immunoSEQ multiplex PCR. The data show some 110,000 clones, around 89% seen once. The sequencing here drew on peripheral blood, taken 28 days after the second AZD1222 dose. These receptors all come from an adult who received the AZD1222 COVID-19 vaccine. The CDR3 runs from the conserved cysteine through the conserved F or W. The D gene is left open where the match is weak. Expanded clones are given a class, and other clones once, few, many or no size at all.

>TRBJ2-3|-|-|TRBV6-4
CASSDKNGNTQYF
TGTGCCAGCAGTGATAAGAATGGGAATACGCAGTATTTT
>TRBJ2-7|-|once|TRBV15
CATSRGYETYEQYF
TGTGCCACCAGCAGAGGTTACGAGACCTACGAGCAGTACTTC
>TRBJ2-7|-|-|TRBV25-1
CASSDSYEQYF
TGTGCCAGCAGTGACTCTTACGAGCAGTACTTC
>TRBJ1-1|-|-|TRBV28
CASSPGPMNTEAFF
TGTGCCAGCAGCCCCGGCCCGATGAACACTGAAGCTTTCTTT
>TRBJ1-1|-|-|TRBV4-3
CASSLGLGDTEAFF
TGCGCCAGCAGCCTGGGGCTTGGAGATACTGAAGCTTTCTTT
>TRBJ1-2|TRBD1|-|TRBV11-2
CASSSHLAGGYGYTF
TGTGCCAGCAGCTCCCACCTGGCAGGGGGCTATGGCTACACCTTC
>TRBJ1-1|TRBD1|-|TRBV19
CASLVGSGGSEAFF
TGTGCCAGTTTAGTCGGATCAGGGGGCTCTGAAGCTTTCTTT
>TRBJ1-5|-|-|TRBV5-8
CASSLDLGGNQPQHF
TGTGCCAGCAGCTTGGACCTTGGCGGTAATCAGCCCCAGCATTTT
>TRBJ2-3|-|-|TRBV5-1
CASRLWSQGRDTQYF
TGCGCCAGCAGGCTGTGGTCTCAGGGAAGAGATACGCAGTATTTT
>TRBJ2-7|TRBD1|-|TRBV19
CASSIAGTGASYEQYF
TGTGCCAGTAGTATAGCCGGGACAGGCGCATCCTACGAGCAGTACTTC
>TRBJ2-1|-|-|TRBV6-2/TRBV6-3
CASSYSPYNEQFF
TGTGCCAGCAGTTACTCTCCCTACAATGAGCAGTTCTTC
>TRBJ2-1|-|-|TRBV18
CASSSSTGPEQFF
TGTGCCAGCTCATCCTCAACAGGGCCTGAGCAGTTCTTC
>TRBJ1-1|TRBD1|-|TRBV5-1
CASSLGTGENTEAFF
TGCGCCAGCAGCCTCGGGACAGGGGAGAACACTGAAGCTTTCTTT
>TRBJ1-6|-|once|TRBV7-3
CASSLNREGSPLHF
TGTGCCAGCAGCCTCAACAGGGAGGGATCACCCCTCCACTTT
>TRBJ2-5|-|-|TRBV5-5
CASALGAGETQYF
TGTGCCAGCGCCCTAGGGGCGGGTGAGACCCAGTACTTC
>TRBJ2-7|-|-|TRBV5-6
CASSLDPVSPYEQYF
TGTGCCAGCAGCTTGGATCCGGTTAGTCCCTACGAGCAGTACTTC
>TRBJ1-5|TRBD1|-|TRBV19
CASSMEGAMSNQPQHF
TGTGCCAGTAGTATGGAGGGGGCAATGAGCAATCAGCCCCAGCATTTT
>TRBJ1-4|-|-|TRBV20-1
CSASQGSGEKLFF
TGCAGTGCTAGTCAGGGGTCGGGTGAAAAACTGTTTTTT
>TRBJ1-2|TRBD1|-|TRBV30
CASRGPWGYTF
TGTGCCTCGAGGGGGCCCTGGGGCTACACCTTC
>TRBJ2-3|TRBD2|-|TRBV15
CATSAGLAGSDTQYF
TGTGCCACCAGCGCGGGACTAGCGGGGTCAGATACGCAGTATTTT
>TRBJ2-7|TRBD2|-|TRBV28
CASSFRSATSGFASYEQYF
TGTGCCAGCAGTTTCCGCAGCGCGACTAGCGGGTTCGCCTCCTACGAGCAGTACTTC
>TRBJ1-2|TRBD1|-|TRBV7-2
CASSPTGDYGYTF
TGTGCCAGCAGCCCAACAGGGGATTATGGCTACACCTTC
>TRBJ1-1|-|-|TRBV6-2/TRBV6-3
CASIPGSNTEAFF
TGTGCCAGCATCCCAGGATCCAACACTGAAGCTTTCTTT
>TRBJ1-2|TRBD1|-|TRBV7-2
CASSLVGTEYGYTF
TGTGCCAGCAGCTTAGTTGGGACAGAGTATGGCTACACCTTC
>TRBJ1-2|TRBD1|-|TRBV12-5
CASGLSQGGGYTF
TGTGCTAGTGGTTTGTCACAGGGGGGCGGCTACACCTTC
>TRBJ2-2|-|few|TRBV7-6
CASSLREGTGELFF
TGTGCCAGCAGCTTAAGGGAAGGGACCGGGGAGCTGTTTTTT
>TRBJ1-1|-|-|TRBV28
CASRSLKGPNTEAFF
TGTGCCAGCAGATCTCTTAAGGGCCCGAACACTGAAGCTTTCTTT
>TRBJ1-1|-|few|TRBV9
CASSAPSRSIKNTEAFF
TGTGCCAGCAGCGCCCCTTCTCGGAGTATAAAGAACACTGAAGCTTTCTTT
>TRBJ2-3|-|-|TRBV7-6
CASRHPGVRGSDTQYF
TGTGCCAGCAGGCACCCAGGGGTGAGGGGTTCGGATACGCAGTATTTT
>TRBJ2-7|-|-|TRBV28
CASSFTLYEQYF
TGTGCCAGCAGTTTTACCCTCTACGAGCAGTACTTC
>TRBJ2-7|TRBD2|-|TRBV7-8
CASSAPGGSSSRGVYEQYF
TGTGCCAGCAGCGCTCCTGGTGGGTCCTCCAGCCGGGGGGTCTACGAGCAGTACTTC